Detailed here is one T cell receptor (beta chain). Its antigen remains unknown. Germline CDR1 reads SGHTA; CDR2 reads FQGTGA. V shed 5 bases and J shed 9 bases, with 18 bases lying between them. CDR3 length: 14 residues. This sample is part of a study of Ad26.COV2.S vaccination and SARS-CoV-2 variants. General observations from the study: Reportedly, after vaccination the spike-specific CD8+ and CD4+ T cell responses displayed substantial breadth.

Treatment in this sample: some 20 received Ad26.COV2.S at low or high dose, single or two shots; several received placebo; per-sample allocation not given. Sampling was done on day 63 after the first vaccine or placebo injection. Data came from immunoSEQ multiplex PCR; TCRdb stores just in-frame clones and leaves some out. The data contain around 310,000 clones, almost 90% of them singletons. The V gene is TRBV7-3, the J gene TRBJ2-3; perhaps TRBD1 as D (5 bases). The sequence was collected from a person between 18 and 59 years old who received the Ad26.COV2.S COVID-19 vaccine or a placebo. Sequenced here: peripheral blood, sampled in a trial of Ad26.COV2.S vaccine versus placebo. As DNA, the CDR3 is TGTGCCAGCAGCCCAATCACCTCAGGGCCCACGCAGTATTTT. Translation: CASSPITSGPTQYF.